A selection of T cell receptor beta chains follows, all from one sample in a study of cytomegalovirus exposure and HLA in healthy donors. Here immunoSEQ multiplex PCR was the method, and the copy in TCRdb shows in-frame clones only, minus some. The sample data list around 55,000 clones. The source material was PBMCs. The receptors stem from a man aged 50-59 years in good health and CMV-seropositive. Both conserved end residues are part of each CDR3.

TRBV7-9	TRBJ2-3	CASSPRGQLTDTQYF
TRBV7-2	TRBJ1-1	CASSLAGLVREAFF
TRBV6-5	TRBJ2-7	CASSYQASGRLNEQYF
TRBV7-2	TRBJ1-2	CASSLGVARGYTF
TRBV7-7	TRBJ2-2	CASSRQGAGNTGELFF
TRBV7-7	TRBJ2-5	CASSLQRGGLETQYF
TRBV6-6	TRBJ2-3	CACSLSTDTQYF
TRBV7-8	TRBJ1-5	CASSSQDRPDQPQHF
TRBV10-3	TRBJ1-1	CATSGGNTEAFF
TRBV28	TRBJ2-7	CASSVAGGSYEQYF
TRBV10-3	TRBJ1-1	CATLSDLDTEAFF
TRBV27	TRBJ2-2	CASSLIDSLGGELFF
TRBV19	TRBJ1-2	CASSPRTAARGYTF